What follows are 26 T cell receptor beta chains derived from one specimen sequenced in a study of CD8+ T cells in alopecia areata. cDNA prepared by RNA extraction and subsequent reverse transcription served as the template for sequencing. Sequencing was performed with immunoSEQ multiplex PCR; in TCRdb, only in-frame clones are kept and a portion is missing. Counted here are 120,000 to 150,000 clones, 70% to 90% occurring once; the ten biggest clones make up approximately 13%. The treatment denotes: oral pan-JAK inhibitor, 5-10 mg twice daily. Material: CD8+ T cells sorted from blood, obtained at week 4, from a patient treated with tofacitinib. These receptors were collected from a human donor with alopecia areata.

This clone was seen a single time. The chain uses TRBV4-1 and TRBJ2-7; a weak D match, TRBD2 (6 bases). Germline CDR1 MGHRA, CDR2 YSYEKL. V lost 4 bases, J lost 7 bases, and 14 bases lay in between. This CDR3 is 13 amino acids long. The CDR3 reads CASSLGGKGEQYF. Here the CDR3 DNA reads TGCGCCAGCAGCCTCGGCGGGAAGGGAGAGCAGTACTTC.

V usage is TRBV6-1 and J usage is TRBJ2-3; the D is unclear. The CDR3 is 12 residues long. CDR1 and CDR2 (germline): MNHNS, SASEGT. Trimming removed 5 bases from V and 6 bases from J, with 9 bases in between. DNA for the CDR3: TGTGCCAGCAGTCCTAGTGGGGATACGCAGTATTTT. It specifies CASSPSGDTQYF.

The chain has TRBV10-3 and TRBJ2-7, with 7 bases aligning to TRBD1. V was pared by 3 bases and J by 6 bases, with 11 bases of the junction left unmatched. This CDR3 has 15 amino acids. Germline V CDR1 and CDR2: ENHRY, SYGVKD. The CDR3: CAISDTTGWALEQYF. The CDR3 DNA reads as TGTGCCATCAGTGACACGACAGGGTGGGCACTCGAGCAGTACTTC.

CDR3 DNA: TGTGCCAGCAGCGGAGAAGGGACAGCAGGAGATACGCAGTATTTT. This translates into CASSGEGTAGDTQYF. This chain links TRBV9 with TRBJ2-3; 7 nucleotides agree with TRBD1. Germline CDR1 is SGDLS and CDR2 is YYNGEE. This CDR3 contains 15 residues. J lost 5 bases, V lost 3 bases, and 9 bases had no gene match.

This clone occurred a few times. At one boundary the junction diverges from the germline segment, which might be a read error. The chain employs TRBV29-1 and TRBJ2-7, with TRBD2 matching over 7 bases. The germline gives CDR1 SQVTM, CDR2 ANQGSEA. The CDR3 sequence is 11 residues long. The CDR3 sequence is CSVEDVAGENF. As DNA, the CDR3 is TGCAGCGTTGAAGATGTGGCGGGAGAGAACTTC.

The genes are TRBV4-3 and TRBJ2-7; tentatively, D is TRBD2 (6 bases). The CDR3 covers 12 residues. Germline values: CDR1 LGHNA, CDR2 YSLEER. With 4 bases removed from V and 5 bases from J, the gap between germline ends came to 9 bases. CDR3 amino acids: CASSPRGDEQYF. In DNA, the CDR3 is TGCGCCAGCAGCCCGCGGGGAGACGAGCAGTACTTC.

The J gene is TRBJ2-1, the V gene TRBV5-4, with TRBD1 matching over 7 bases. The CDR3 runs to 14 residues. Germline V gene lookup returns CDR1 SGHNT and CDR2 YYREEE (reference sequence). The ends lost 4 bases at V and 6 bases at J; junction bases unmatched: 7. The CDR3 region is CASSHITGANEQFF. CDR3 sequence (DNA): TGTGCCAGCAGCCACATTACAGGGGCCAATGAGCAGTTCTTC.

The chain employs TRBV5-1 and TRBJ2-7, with D maybe TRBD1 (6 bases). The CDR3 extends over 14 amino acids. CDR1 and CDR2 from the germline V gene are SGHRS and YFSETQ. The V and J ends lost 2 bases and 6 bases respectively, with 15 bases between them. This CDR3 reads CASSLGEGETEQYF. The CDR3 DNA sequence: TGCGCCAGCAGCTTAGGCGAGGGGGAGACCGAGCAGTACTTC. Full variable domain (missing parts from reference TRBV5-1 and TRBJ2-7): KAGVTQTPRYLIKTRGQQVTLSCSPISGHRSVSWYQQTPGQGLQFLFEYFSETQRNKGNFPGRFSGRQFSNSRSEMNVSTLELGDSALYLCASSLGEGETEQYFGPGTRLTVT.

The gene calls are TRBV5-8 and TRBJ2-2; 12 nucleotides line up with TRBD2. V was clipped by 4 bases and J by 3 bases; unmatched bases: 7. The CDR3 extends over 17 amino acids. Germline CDR1 and CDR2: SGHTS and YDEGEE. CDR3 coding DNA: TGTGCCAGCAGCCCCCCCGCTAGCGGGAGGGACACCGGGGAGCTGTTTTTT. It codes for CASSPPASGRDTGELFF.

A single count supports this clone. V and J are TRBV29-1 and TRBJ2-1; tentatively, D is TRBD2 (5 bases). This CDR3 contains 12 residues. Trimming cost V 3 bases and J 6 bases, with 9 bases left between them. Looked up from germline, CDR1 is SQVTM and CDR2 is ANQGSEA. The CDR3 coding sequence is TGCAGCGTTGAGGTAGCGATCAATGAGCAGTTCTTC. Its protein is CSVEVAINEQFF.

The rearrangement links TRBV4-1 to TRBJ2-7; 8 bases are shared with TRBD1. The CDR3 is made up of 16 amino acids. Germline assignment: CDR1 MGHRA and CDR2 YSYEKL. The V and J ends lost 2 bases and 3 bases, in that order; junction bases with no gene match: 9. The CDR3, as DNA: TGCGCCAGCAGCCAAACCCCCGGACAGGGTCTCTACGAGCAGTACTTC. It codes for CASSQTPGQGLYEQYF.

This clone has more than one count but fewer than ten. The genes are TRBV27 and TRBJ2-7, with 8 bases fitting TRBD1. V trimming: 3 bases; J trimming: 1 base; junction bases outside the gene matches: 5. The length of the CDR3 is 15 residues. Germline V gene lookup returns CDR1 MNHEY and CDR2 SMNVEV (reference sequence). CDR3 region: CASSFGGQASYEQYF. CDR3 nucleotide sequence: TGTGCCAGCAGTTTCGGGGGACAGGCTTCCTACGAGCAGTACTTC.

The chain combines TRBV9 with TRBJ1-1, with 7 bases aligning to TRBD1. CDR1 SGDLS and CDR2 YYNGEE come from the germline V gene. CDR3 length equals 14 residues. The V segment lost 3 bases and the J segment 0 bases; nucleotides outside the gene matches: 2. CDR3 DNA: TGTGCCAGCAGCGAGGGACAGTTGAACACTGAAGCTTTCTTT. This gives the protein CASSEGQLNTEAFF.

J is TRBJ2-7 and V is TRBV19, with D perhaps TRBD2 (5 bases). The CDR3 is 13 amino acids. V was clipped by 7 bases and J by 4 bases, with 14 bases between them. Germline values: CDR1 LNHDA, CDR2 SQIVND (reference sequence). The CDR3 DNA sequence: TGTGCCAGTACATTGCGGGCCGGTTACGAGCAGTACTTC. It yields the protein CASTLRAGYEQYF.

The J gene is TRBJ2-7, the V gene TRBV29-1; 9 bases agree with TRBD1. This CDR3 has 14 residues. Germline values: CDR1 SQVTM, CDR2 ANQGSEA. With V trimmed by 6 bases and J by 4 bases, 10 bases remained unmatched. CDR3 sequence reads: CSVRTGASGYEQYF. CDR3 sequence (DNA): TGCAGCGTAAGGACAGGGGCGTCTGGATACGAGCAGTACTTC.

V usage is TRBV14 and J usage is TRBJ2-1, with TRBD2 matching over 10 bases. Germline assignment: CDR1 SGHDN and CDR2 FVKESK. The trim removed 0 bases at V and 12 bases at J, leaving 5 bases unmatched. This CDR3 comprises 14 residues. The CDR3 DNA is TGTGCCAGCAGCCAAGATCGACTAGCGGGCGGGCAGTTCTTC. Translating gives CASSQDRLAGGQFF.

This sequence joins TRBV5-1 and TRBJ2-7, with a possible D match to TRBD1 (5 bases). The V and J ends lost 2 bases and 3 bases respectively, with 9 bases between them. Germline-derived CDR1 and CDR2 are SGHRS and YFSETQ. The CDR3 has 13 residues. The CDR3 protein is CASSFDRNYEQYF. The CDR3 DNA reads as TGCGCCAGCAGCTTCGACAGAAACTACGAGCAGTACTTC.

This clone has a single count. The chain couples TRBV10-3 to TRBJ2-1; D ambiguous. Germline assignment: CDR1 ENHRY and CDR2 SYGVKD. CDR3 length: 13 residues. V lost 0 bases and J lost 16, with 16 bases in between. The DNA for the CDR3 is TGTGCCATCAGTGAGTCGATGGCGGACCGTCACTTCTTC. It translates to CAISESMADRHFF.

The gene calls are TRBV7-9 and TRBJ2-3, with D possibly TRBD2 on 5 matching bases. Germline values: CDR1 SEHNR, CDR2 FQNEAQ (reference sequence). This CDR3 spans 15 amino acids. Trimming took 5 bases from V and 0 from J, leaving 12 bases between them. This chain's CDR3 is CASSAGLLSTDTQYF. The CDR3 DNA follows: TGTGCCAGCAGCGCTGGACTGTTGAGCACAGATACGCAGTATTTT.

The chain uses TRBV19 and TRBJ2-6, with 11 bases that match TRBD2. Germline CDR1 LNHDA, CDR2 SQIVND (reference sequence). The V and J ends lost 0 bases and 4 bases, in that order; junction bases with no gene match: 5. This CDR3 contains 18 residues. CDR3 sequence (DNA): TGTGCCAGTAGTATAGATATAGCGGGGGGGCCCGGGGCCAACGTCCTGACTTTC. It specifies CASSIDIAGGPGANVLTF.

The J gene is TRBJ2-7, the V gene TRBV4-1; perhaps D is TRBD1 or TRBD2 (5 bases each). The V gene's germline CDR1 is MGHRA and CDR2 YSYEKL. V was shortened by 4 bases and J by 3 bases, with 16 bases between the two germline ends. This CDR3 is 15 amino acids long. CDR3 DNA sequence: TGCGCCAGCAGCCCGGGACCGAACACAGTCTACGAGCAGTACTTC. Its protein is CASSPGPNTVYEQYF.

This clone came up once. The chain joins TRBV5-6 to TRBJ2-6, with D unresolved. The CDR3 sequence is 19 residues long. V lost 0 bases and J 0 bases, leaving 16 bases between the germline ends. CDR1 is SGHDT, CDR2 YYEEEE, per germline. The CDR3 sequence: CASSLALVSLSSGANVLTF. CDR3 sequence (DNA): TGTGCCAGCAGCTTGGCCCTCGTCAGCCTGAGCTCTGGGGCCAACGTCCTGACTTTC.

The rearrangement links TRBV12-5 to TRBJ2-3, with 7 positions matching TRBD1. Germline V gene lookup returns CDR1 LGHNT and CDR2 FRNRAP. V lost 6 bases to trimming and J lost 2 bases; unmatched junction nucleotides: 5. CDR3 size: 14 residues. The CDR3 region is CASGWTGSTDTQYF. The CDR3 DNA follows: TGTGCTAGTGGCTGGACAGGTTCCACAGATACGCAGTATTTT.

The rearrangement links TRBV27 to TRBJ2-1; 10 bases map to TRBD1. The CDR3 length is 16 residues. Germline-derived CDR1 and CDR2 are MNHEY and SMNVEV (reference sequence). The junction had 7 bases not matched to a gene; V was cut back by 5 bases and J by 3 bases. CDR3 sequence reads: CASSPTGTGVYNEQFF. The CDR3 region has the DNA TGTGCCAGCAGTCCTACCGGGACAGGGGTCTACAATGAGCAGTTCTTC.

This sequence joins TRBV6-5 and TRBJ2-7; D perhaps matches TRBD1 (6 bases). Between the trimmed V and J ends, which lost 6 bases and 1 base, there was a span of 10 bases. Germline V gene sequence: CDR1 MNHEY, CDR2 SVGAGI. The CDR3 has 13 residues. This CDR3 is CASRPDSSYEQYF. The CDR3 coding sequence is TGTGCCAGCAGGCCGGACAGTTCCTACGAGCAGTACTTC.

The chain employs TRBV2 and TRBJ2-1; either TRBD1 or TRBD2 may fit D (5 bases each). V lost 7 bases and J 8 bases, leaving 15 bases between the germline ends. Germline V gene data show CDR1 as SNHLY and CDR2 as FYNNEI. This CDR3 contains 13 residues. The CDR3 DNA sequence: TGTGCCAGCAAAGGGACCCCGTGGGATGAGCAGTTCTTC. Its protein is CASKGTPWDEQFF.